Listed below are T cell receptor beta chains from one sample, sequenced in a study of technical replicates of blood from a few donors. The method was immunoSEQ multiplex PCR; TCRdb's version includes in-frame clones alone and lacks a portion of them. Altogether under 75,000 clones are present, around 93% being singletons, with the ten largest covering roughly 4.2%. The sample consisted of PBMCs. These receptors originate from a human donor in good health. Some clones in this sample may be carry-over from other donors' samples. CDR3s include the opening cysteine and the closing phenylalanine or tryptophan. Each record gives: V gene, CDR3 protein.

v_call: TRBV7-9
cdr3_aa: CASSNNWAEGSYGYTF

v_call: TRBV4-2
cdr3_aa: CASSQGGGMNIQYF

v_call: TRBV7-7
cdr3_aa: CASSLEIGQGRGISNYGYTF

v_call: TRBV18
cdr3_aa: CASSPRQASQETQYF

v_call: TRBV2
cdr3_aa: CASSADRNNQPQHF

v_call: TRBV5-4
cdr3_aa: CASSLVSRGGIADTQYF

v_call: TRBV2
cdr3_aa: CASRDPHAAAGGYNEQFF

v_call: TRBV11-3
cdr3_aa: CASSLGASTYTDTQYF

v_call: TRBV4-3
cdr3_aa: CASSQGTTTVAFF

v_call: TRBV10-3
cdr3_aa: CAISVGLWNTEAFF

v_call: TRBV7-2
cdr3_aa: CASSSTDRVGETQYF

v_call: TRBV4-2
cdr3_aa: CASSQASGTDTQYF

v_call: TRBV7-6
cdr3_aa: CASSLAPLQGMATEAFF

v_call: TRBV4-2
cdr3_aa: CASSQDTASGTFSYEQYF

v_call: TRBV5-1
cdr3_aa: CASTPSGGNLGELFF

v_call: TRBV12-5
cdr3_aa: CASGLVLSGDYNEQFF

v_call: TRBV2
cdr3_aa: CASSELGQVDGYTF

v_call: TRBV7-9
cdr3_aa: CASSLEAQYF

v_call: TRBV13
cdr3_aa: CASSLVGAEDTQYF

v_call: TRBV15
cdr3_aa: CATSRGGSGREQYF

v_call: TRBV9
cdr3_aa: CASSVEGQGLPYNEQFF

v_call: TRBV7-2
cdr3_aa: CASSLVGQRTDTQYF

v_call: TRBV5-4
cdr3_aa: CASSLKRGGNTGELFF

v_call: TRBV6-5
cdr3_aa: CASSYSRDLWFEQYF

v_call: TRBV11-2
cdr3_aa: CASSPSGEKLFF

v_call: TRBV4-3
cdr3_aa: CASSTRLAYQETQYF

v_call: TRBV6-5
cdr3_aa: CASRRSDRVKYGYTF

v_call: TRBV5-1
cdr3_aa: CASSLGGPSDTQYF

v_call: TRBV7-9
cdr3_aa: CASSTAYRGRGETQYF

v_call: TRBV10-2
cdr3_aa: CASSESTRETQYF

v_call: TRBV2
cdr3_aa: CASSERGSTEAFF

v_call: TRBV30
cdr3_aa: CAWLAEQQNIQYF

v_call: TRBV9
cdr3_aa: CASSGGLAGGYNEQFF

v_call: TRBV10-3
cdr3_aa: CAISGTSGYNEQFF

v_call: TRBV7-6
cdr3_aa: CASSFKGQGTNEQYF

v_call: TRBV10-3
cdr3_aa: CAISDRGVETQYF

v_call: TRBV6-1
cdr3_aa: CASSERDRGNSPLHF

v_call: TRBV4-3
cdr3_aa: CASSQQGANSGANVLTF

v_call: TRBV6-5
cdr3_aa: CASSYSPGQGSAFF

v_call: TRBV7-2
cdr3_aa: CASRRDVGADEQYF

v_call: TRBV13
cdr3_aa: CASSPIAMRTEAFF

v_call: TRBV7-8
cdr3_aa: CASSVRDSGTDTQYF

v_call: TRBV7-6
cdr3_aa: CASSFTSGGANEQFF

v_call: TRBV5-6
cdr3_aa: CASSLTTNEKLFF

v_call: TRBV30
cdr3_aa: CAWSVGTDNYGYTF

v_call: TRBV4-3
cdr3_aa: CASSQEQAGGSGNTIYF

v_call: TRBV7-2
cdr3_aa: CASSDPGLAGVENTQYF

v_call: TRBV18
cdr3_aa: CASSPGGTMNYGYTF

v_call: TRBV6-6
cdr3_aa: CASRQGSSGANVLTF

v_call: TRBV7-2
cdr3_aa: CASSSSRDPWETQYF

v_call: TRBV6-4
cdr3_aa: CASSAGLGGEQYF

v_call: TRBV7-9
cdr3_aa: CASSLSEYNEKLFF

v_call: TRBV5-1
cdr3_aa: CASSPGVAASQETQYF

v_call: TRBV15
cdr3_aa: CATSKTGGQGLTEAFF

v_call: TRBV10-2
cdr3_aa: CASSEPGGIFDEQYF

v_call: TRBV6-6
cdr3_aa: CASQPGQGVNTEAFF

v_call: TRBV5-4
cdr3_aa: CASSSTVSGGAGDEQFF

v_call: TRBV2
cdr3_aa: CASSIRGVSNQPQHF

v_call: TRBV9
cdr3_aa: CASSALGRGVQETQYF

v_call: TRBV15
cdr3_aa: CATSSPLGSSYNEQFF